Listed below are T cell receptor beta chains from one sample, sequenced in a study of identical twins. A single record per CDR3 protein comes from TCRdb applying MiXCR to the 5' RACE reads. The data contain roughly 480,000 distinct CDR3 sequences, about 24% of them singletons. In addition, the sample was reused for a study of T cells expressing NK-cell markers.

Material: CD4+ T cells sorted from blood. These receptors all stem from a woman under 30 in good health. Each CDR3 is given with its conserved first and last residue. D genes are given only for firm matches. Clone size, where shown, is once, few, many, or a class for clones that have expanded.

D,V,J,size,CDR3,DNA
-,TRBV10-1,TRBJ2-1,-,CASSNDFYNEQFF,TGCGCCAGCAGTAATGACTTCTACAATGAGCAGTTCTTC
-,TRBV6-2/TRBV6-3,TRBJ2-7,few,CASSGLYYEQYF,TGTGCCAGCAGCGGGCTCTACTACGAGCAGTACTTC
-,TRBV27,TRBJ1-1,-,CASSHWGANTEAFF,TGTGCCAGCAGTCACTGGGGGGCGAACACTGAAGCTTTCTTT
TRBD2,TRBV12-3/TRBV12-4,TRBJ2-3,few,CASSAWISRGTYTQYF,TGTGCCAGCAGTGCCTGGATCTCGCGGGGGACCTATACGCAGTATTTT
TRBD1,TRBV20-1,TRBJ1-2,few,CSATDRAKGGYTF,TGCAGTGCTACGGACAGGGCGAAGGGGGGCTACACCTTC
-,TRBV5-1,TRBJ1-1,few,CASSLVSGMNTEAFF,TGCGCCAGCAGCTTGGTGTCAGGAATGAACACTGAAGCTTTCTTT
-,TRBV10-3,TRBJ2-1,few,CAISANDPTYNEQFF,TGTGCCATCAGTGCGAATGACCCCACCTACAATGAGCAGTTCTTC
-,TRBV5-6,TRBJ2-3,-,CASRFFRTDTQYF,TGTGCCAGCAGATTTTTCCGGACAGATACGCAGTATTTT
-,TRBV12-5,TRBJ2-6,few,CASGIGQPGANVLTF,TGTGCTAGTGGTATTGGACAACCTGGGGCCAACGTCCTGACTTTC
-,TRBV30,TRBJ1-1,few,CAWSRQFSNRGAFF,TGTGCCTGGAGTAGACAGTTTAGCAACCGGGGAGCTTTCTTT
TRBD2,TRBV5-1,TRBJ2-3,few,CASSLAGGADTQYF,TGCGCCAGCAGCTTGGCGGGAGGGGCAGATACGCAGTATTTT
-,TRBV4-2,TRBJ2-6,few,CASSQEIQGASGANVLTF,TGTGCCAGCAGCCAAGAAATTCAAGGGGCGTCAGGGGCCAACGTCCTGACTTTC
-,TRBV4-3,TRBJ2-1,-,CASSQELANEQFF,TGCGCCAGCAGCCAAGAACTAGCCAATGAGCAGTTCTTC
TRBD1,TRBV12-3/TRBV12-4,TRBJ2-7,many,CASSEGTGGYEQYF,TGTGCCAGCAGTGAAGGGACAGGGGGGTACGAGCAGTACTTC
-,TRBV5-1,TRBJ2-1,many,CASSPGLRKSVEQFF,TGCGCCAGCAGCCCCGGACTAAGGAAAAGTGTTGAGCAGTTCTTC
-,TRBV29-1,TRBJ2-5,few,CSVISRDQETQYF,TGCAGCGTAATTTCCAGGGACCAAGAGACCCAGTACTTC
-,TRBV6-1,TRBJ2-2,-,CASNYDRYTGELFF,TGTGCCAGCAACTATGACAGATACACCGGGGAGCTGTTTTTT
-,TRBV12-3/TRBV12-4,TRBJ2-7,-,CASSSRVDSYEQYF,TGTGCCAGCAGTTCCCGGGTAGACTCCTACGAGCAGTACTTC
-,TRBV5-1,TRBJ2-7,-,CASSLGGTHDEQYF,TGCGCCAGCAGCCTCGGAGGGACCCACGACGAGCAGTACTTC
TRBD2,TRBV6-2/TRBV6-3,TRBJ2-3,-,CASRKPVGLAGDTQYF,TGTGCCAGCAGGAAACCAGTGGGACTAGCGGGAGATACGCAGTATTTT
-,TRBV6-2/TRBV6-3,TRBJ2-2,few,CASTGRPANTGELFF,TGTGCCAGCACTGGTAGACCCGCGAACACCGGGGAGCTGTTTTTT
-,TRBV29-1,TRBJ2-1,few,CSVRWRGSYNEQFF,TGCAGCGTTCGTTGGCGGGGTTCCTACAATGAGCAGTTCTTC
-,TRBV29-1,TRBJ1-2,few,CSVQSRRGGYTF,TGCAGCGTCCAGTCCCGCCGGGGAGGCTACACCTTC
-,TRBV18,TRBJ2-7,few,CASSPPPKAYEQYF,TGTGCCAGCTCACCACCCCCCAAGGCCTACGAGCAGTACTTC
-,TRBV29-1,TRBJ1-2,few,CSVAYSESGYTF,TGCAGCGTTGCATACTCGGAGTCCGGCTACACCTTC
-,TRBV5-1,TRBJ1-4,-,CASRWKTDNEKLFF,TGCGCCAGCAGATGGAAGACAGATAATGAAAAACTGTTTTTT
-,TRBV9,TRBJ2-5,few,CASSVEGFGGLYF,TGTGCCAGCAGCGTAGAAGGTTTTGGGGGACTGTACTTC
-,TRBV18,TRBJ1-2,few,CASSPPGSYYGYTF,TGTGCCAGCTCACCTCCCGGGAGCTACTATGGCTACACCTTC
-,TRBV7-9,TRBJ1-3,few,CASSLAATGNTIYF,TGTGCCAGCAGCTTAGCAGCGACTGGAAACACCATATATTTT
TRBD1,TRBV20-1,TRBJ2-7,few,CSARDREDEQYF,TGCAGTGCTAGGGACAGGGAAGACGAGCAGTACTTC
-,TRBV20-1,TRBJ2-1,-,CSARALFNEQFF,TGCAGTGCTAGAGCACTTTTCAATGAGCAGTTCTTC
-,TRBV29-1,TRBJ2-5,-,CSVPVYIPRETQYF,TGCAGCGTTCCTGTTTACATACCGAGAGAGACCCAGTACTTC
-,TRBV29-1,TRBJ2-5,few,CSVSQETQYF,TGCAGCGTCTCCCAAGAGACCCAGTACTTC
-,TRBV5-1,TRBJ1-2,-,CASSFEGDYGYTF,TGCGCCAGCAGCTTTGAGGGGGACTATGGCTACACCTTC
-,TRBV7-2,TRBJ2-1,-,CASSLVASYNEQFF,TGTGCCAGCAGCTTAGTTGCCTCTTACAATGAGCAGTTCTTC
-,TRBV29-1,TRBJ2-3,-,CSVVRRLTDTQYF,TGCAGCGTTGTGCGACGGCTCACAGATACGCAGTATTTT
-,TRBV11-1,TRBJ2-5,-,CASSLGAIVETQYF,TGTGCCAGCAGCTTAGGGGCGATTGTGGAGACCCAGTACTTC
-,TRBV12-3/TRBV12-4,TRBJ1-5,-,CASSFESGVRPQHF,TGTGCCAGCAGTTTCGAGTCTGGCGTCCGGCCCCAGCATTTT
-,TRBV10-3,TRBJ2-1,few,CAISHRTGTNPDPLFF,TGTGCCATCAGCCACAGGACCGGGACCAACCCCGACCCCCTGTTCTTC
TRBD2,TRBV18,TRBJ2-7,-,CASSPRLAGEGEQYF,TGTGCCAGCTCACCACGACTAGCGGGAGAGGGCGAGCAGTACTTC
TRBD1,TRBV7-3,TRBJ2-3,-,CASSLTPGTGRSTDTQYF,TGTGCCAGCAGCCTCACACCCGGGACAGGGAGGAGCACAGATACGCAGTATTTT
TRBD1,TRBV25-1,TRBJ1-2,few,CATRTGGDGYTF,TGTGCCACCCGGACAGGGGGCGATGGCTACACCTTC
-,TRBV20-1,TRBJ1-2,few,CSAPGTQDGYGYTF,TGCAGTGCTCCCGGGACGCAGGACGGTTATGGCTACACCTTC
-,TRBV10-3,TRBJ1-3,-,CAISRTGSGNTIYF,TGTGCCATCAGCCGGACGGGGTCTGGAAACACCATATATTTT
TRBD2,TRBV29-1,TRBJ2-3,few,CSPGGGGADTQYF,TGCAGCCCTGGCGGGGGAGGAGCCGATACGCAGTATTTT
-,TRBV3-1,TRBJ1-3,-,CASSQTRGNTIYF,TGTGCCAGCAGCCAAACGAGGGGAAACACCATATATTTT
-,TRBV11-2,TRBJ2-1,-,CASSLRGEAHNEQFF,TGTGCCAGCAGCTTAAGGGGGGAGGCCCACAATGAGCAGTTCTTC
-,TRBV4-2,TRBJ2-3,once,CAIGPGRLGTQYF,TGTGCCATCGGCCCGGGGCGCCTCGGTACGCAGTATTTT
-,TRBV4-1,TRBJ2-5,few,CASSQIASSLWETQYF,TGCGCCAGCAGCCAGATAGCGAGTAGCTTGTGGGAGACCCAGTACTTC
-,TRBV4-1,TRBJ2-1,-,CASSQGTVGYNEQFF,TGCGCCAGCAGCCAAGGAACAGTGGGGTACAATGAGCAGTTCTTC
TRBD2,TRBV20-1,TRBJ2-3,few,CSARDWASGRVSLFTQYF,TGCAGTGCTAGAGATTGGGCTAGCGGGAGGGTTTCCTTGTTTACGCAGTATTTT
-,TRBV20-1,TRBJ1-1,few,CSARDAGAREAFF,TGCAGTGCTAGAGATGCAGGGGCGAGAGAAGCTTTCTTT
TRBD2,TRBV2,TRBJ2-1,few,CASRTGGSRYNEQFF,TGTGCCAGCAGAACCGGGGGGTCAAGATACAATGAGCAGTTCTTC
-,TRBV7-3,TRBJ2-5,few,CASSLGVESGTQYF,TGTGCCAGCAGCCTGGGGGTGGAGTCTGGGACCCAGTACTTC
-,TRBV29-1,TRBJ1-5,-,CSVVPNSNQPQHF,TGCAGCGTTGTTCCGAATAGCAATCAGCCCCAGCATTTT